This record concerns one TCR beta chain sequence. What it binds is unknown. This record comes from a study of shared clonotypes between healthy human individuals. Study summary: Aged between 18 and 49, the donors were a couple of women and a few men. Findings of the study overall: Non-shared clonotypes had lower generation probabilities than clonotypes shared by all four sorted-subset donors. Clonotype sharing among donors was thought likely to change with sequencing depth.

The CDR3 is made up of 13 amino acids. V was clipped by 5 bases and J by 3 bases, with 11 bases between them. Germline CDR1 WNHNN, CDR2 SYGVQD (reference sequence). The data were produced by immunoSEQ multiplex PCR, yet TCRdb's version contains in-frame clones alone and is incomplete. The sample carries roughly 2.5 million clones, around nine tenths recorded once. The chain uses TRBV10-1 and TRBJ2-7, with D possibly TRBD2 on 5 matching bases. The sequenced material came from naive CD4+ T cells sorted from blood. Subset reported: CD45RA+ positively selected. This clonotype was obtained from a man between 18 and 35 years old in good health. CDR3 sequence (DNA): TGCGCCAGCAGTTCCGGAGGTAACTACGAGCAGTACTTC. Protein sequence: CASSSGGNYEQYF.